One sample yielded the 5 T cell receptor beta chains listed below, sequenced in a study of T cells in women clearing cervical HPV infection. Using immunoSEQ multiplex PCR, the repertoire was profiled, and TCRdb retains in-frame clones only, with some absent. The sample totals roughly 48,000 clones; its top ten clones hold about 1.5%. The sample consisted of blood buffy coat. Receptors originate from a woman aged 18 to 75 with a cervical HPV16 infection that either progressed to CIN3+ or cleared (not recorded which).

On this clone: The read stops 3 residues short of the end of the CDR3; the missing end is completed from the germline J gene. The V and J genes are TRBV7-9 and TRBJ2-7; D is unresolved. The length of the CDR3 is 13 residues. Looked up from germline, CDR1 is SEHNR and CDR2 is FQNEAQ (reference sequence). The V end lost 4 bases, the J end lost 0 bases, and 7 bases lay between the germline ends. Here the CDR3 reads CASSSPSSYEQYF. The sequenced part of the CDR3 DNA is TGTGCCAGCAGCTCGCCCAGCTCCTACGAG.

About this clone: The observed sequence ends 3 residues before the CDR3 terminus, with the missing tail filled in from the germline J gene. The chain joins TRBV20-1 to TRBJ2-1; a weak D match, TRBD2 (6 bases). Germline V gene lookup returns CDR1 DFQATT and CDR2 SNEGSKA (reference sequence). Trimming removed 7 bases at V and 0 bases at J, with 13 bases between. The CDR3 spans 14 residues. CDR3 DNA (partial): TGCAGTGTCAATCGGGGGAGCTCCTACAATGAG. Amino acids: CSVNRGSSYNE. The complete CDR3 sequence is CSVNRGSSYNEQFF.

About this clone itself: The sequence runs out 3 residues before the end of the CDR3; the remainder is reconstructed from the germline J gene. The rearrangement joins TRBV18 to TRBJ2-7, with D uncertain. This CDR3 has 14 amino acids. The V end lost 0 bases, the J end lost 3 bases, and 9 bases lay between the germline ends. The V gene's germline CDR1 is KGHSH and CDR2 LQKENI. The CDR3 here is CASSPPGRHYEQYF. The sequenced CDR3 bases are TGTGCCAGCTCACCACCTGGCAGGCACTACGAG.

As to this clone: The read ends 3 residues early relative to the CDR3; the germline J gene fills the gap. The chain recombines TRBV6-4 with TRBJ2-3; D might be TRBD2 (5 bases). This CDR3 is 15 amino acids long. Germline lookup yields CDR1 MRHNA and CDR2 SNTAGT. V was cut by 2 bases and J by 1 base, with 10 bases left in between. The CDR3 sequence: CASSDGRAGTDTQYF. The part of the CDR3 DNA that was read is TGTGCCAGCAGTGACGGTCGAGCGGGCACAGATACG.

Turning to this clone: With the read ending 3 residues before the CDR3 end, the germline J gene is used to fill in that end. The chain has TRBV2 and TRBJ2-7; 12 positions agree with TRBD2. Germline values: CDR1 SNHLY, CDR2 FYNNEI. The CDR3 is made up of 13 amino acids. The junction had 3 bases not matched to a gene; V was cut back by 8 bases and J by 4 bases. CDR3 sequence reads: CASQTSGGYEQYF. The sequenced part of the CDR3 DNA is TGTGCCAGCCAAACTAGCGGGGGGTACGAG.